This T cell receptor beta chain was identified during a study of radiation and T cells in renal cell carcinoma (dated by TCRdb to between 2020 and 2021). Study-wide context: The samples were obtained from a clinical trial, where primary renal cell carcinomas were treated with 15 Gy stereotactic body radiation therapy and then removed by nephrectomy 4 weeks afterward. A total of 53 samples underwent TCR beta sequencing, made up of some 26 tumors and about 27 peripheral blood samples. In the approximately 53 samples combined, some 4,000,000 unique CDR3 nucleotide sequences were found, encoding about 2.7 million unique CDR3 amino acid sequences.

The time point label, read with the paper, signifies: baseline pretreatment blood. The treatment or condition label corresponds to: 15 Gy SBRT to primary tumor, nephrectomy 4 weeks later. Serial peripheral blood from radiation-treated patients was sampled at baseline, 2 weeks and 4 weeks after SBRT to track tumor-enriched clonotypes. Every patient had renal cell carcinoma of clear cell pathology. Genomic DNA for TCR sequencing was prepared using the QIAamp DNA Blood Mini Kit (Qiagen). The analyses included just those samples that passed every quality control check. V loses 3 bases, J loses 2 bases, and the germline ends lie 6 bases apart. The germline V gene encodes CDR1 SGDLS and CDR2 YYNGEE. CDR3 length: 13 amino acids, cysteine to phenylalanine. Only the CDR3 part of the read is kept: 39 bases, read in frame from the first base. What the authors observed across the whole study: Tracking of blood repertoire dynamics stopped at more than three weeks after treatment, with no follow-up past that point. Because pretreatment tumor biopsies were not available, the baseline intratumoral presence of clonotypes could not be determined. Effects of radiation dose or scheduling on the TCR repertoire could not be addressed with the single-armed trial design. In blood, the top tumor clonotypes increased from baseline to 2 weeks after radiation and then shrank by 4 weeks, which suggests a temporary expansion of tumor-resident clones.

A word on this clone: Its antigen is still unknown. The record has no base qualities; no much larger clone is one base away.

TCR beta libraries were generated from genomic DNA with the immunoSEQ kit, following the manufacturer's recommendations. Library preparation used a first multiplex PCR with proprietary primers, then a second PCR adding unique barcodes, with bead cleanups after each round. A kit-provided positive control reaction and a negative control reaction were included in every sample batch. The final libraries were assessed on an Agilent 4200 TapeStation D1000 ScreenTape, pooled by volume, and quantified by qPCR. Sequencing ran on an Illumina NextSeq500 with a MidOutput 150-cycle cartridge, using 156 Read1 and 15 Index1 cycles with kit custom primers. The pooled library was loaded at approximately 0.98 pM with around 20% PhiX control spiked in. The source study handled its data this way. Vendor-processed data were analyzed in R, with a clonotype defined as all T cells sharing the same CDR3 nucleotide sequence. In the clone abundance analyses, frequencies were normalized to the 10,000 most abundant clones in each sample. Public T cell clones, averaging fewer than five per sample, were removed before analysis. Tumor-enriched clonotypes and baseline blood-enriched clonotypes were defined as those with an abundance difference of at least 32-fold between compartments. A beta-binomial differential abundance model was used to identify clonotypes that expanded or contracted between blood time points. The Baroni-Urbani and Buser coefficient was used to measure tumor-blood repertoire similarity, and groups were compared with two-tailed Wilcoxon tests in R. As stored in TCRdb, this immuneACCESS dataset retains in-frame rearrangements with V and J assigned. A fraction of the clones does not appear; measured against another copy, unresolved V genes explain less than half of the discrepancy, and the remainder lacks a known reason. V and J calls and clone size are as listed in that table; D and trimming were resolved from the DNA. The sample yields about 130,000 clones; approximately 80% were counted once. The ten largest make up approximately 3% of the sample.

In this chain, TRBV9 is recombined with TRBJ1-5; the D region possibly corresponds to TRBD1 (5 bases align). Sequenced here: blood, sampled from a patient whose treatment included radiotherapy and nephrectomy. This clonotype was obtained from a woman aged 55-69 years with renal cell carcinoma. The encoded CDR3 is CASSGGGNQPQHF. The sequenced DNA: TGTGCCAGCAGCGGAGGGGGCAATCAGCCCCAGCATTTT.